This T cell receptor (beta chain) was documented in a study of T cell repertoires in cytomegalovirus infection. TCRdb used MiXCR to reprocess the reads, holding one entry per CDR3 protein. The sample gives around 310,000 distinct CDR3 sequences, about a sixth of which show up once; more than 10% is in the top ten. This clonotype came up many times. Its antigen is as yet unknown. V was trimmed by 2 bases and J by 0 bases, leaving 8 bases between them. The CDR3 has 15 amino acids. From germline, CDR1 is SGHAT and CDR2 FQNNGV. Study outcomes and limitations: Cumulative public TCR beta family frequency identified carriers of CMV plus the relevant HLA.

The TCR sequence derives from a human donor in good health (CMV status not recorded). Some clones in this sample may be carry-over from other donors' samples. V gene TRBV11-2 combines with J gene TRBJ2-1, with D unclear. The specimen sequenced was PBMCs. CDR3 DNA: TGTGCCAGCAGCTTATTCGGTAGCTCCTACAATGAGCAGTTCTTC. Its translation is CASSLFGSSYNEQFF.